Detailed here is one T cell receptor (beta chain). Antigen specificity is unknown. Looked up from germline, CDR1 is MNHEY and CDR2 is SMNVEV (reference sequence). The CDR3 contains 21 residues. The data stem from a study of T cells expressing NK-cell markers. Whole-study results and caveats: The study found dominant NKG2C+ clonotypes at roughly 1.0-8% of CD8+ T cells in several donors.

TCRdb reprocessed the 5' RACE reads and reports one entry per CDR3 protein, with no DNA. The table for this sample gives 550,000 to 600,000 distinct CDR3 sequences. The receptor comes from a young man in good health. The sequencing input was blood T cells: a sorted CD56 or NKG2C T cell subset, CD4+ or CD8+ T cells, or bulk PBMC T cells (not recorded which). The chain couples TRBV27 to TRBJ2-1; absent DNA, TCRdb's TRBD2 call cannot be checked. CDR3 protein: CASSFTVLASAGRVSYNEQFF.